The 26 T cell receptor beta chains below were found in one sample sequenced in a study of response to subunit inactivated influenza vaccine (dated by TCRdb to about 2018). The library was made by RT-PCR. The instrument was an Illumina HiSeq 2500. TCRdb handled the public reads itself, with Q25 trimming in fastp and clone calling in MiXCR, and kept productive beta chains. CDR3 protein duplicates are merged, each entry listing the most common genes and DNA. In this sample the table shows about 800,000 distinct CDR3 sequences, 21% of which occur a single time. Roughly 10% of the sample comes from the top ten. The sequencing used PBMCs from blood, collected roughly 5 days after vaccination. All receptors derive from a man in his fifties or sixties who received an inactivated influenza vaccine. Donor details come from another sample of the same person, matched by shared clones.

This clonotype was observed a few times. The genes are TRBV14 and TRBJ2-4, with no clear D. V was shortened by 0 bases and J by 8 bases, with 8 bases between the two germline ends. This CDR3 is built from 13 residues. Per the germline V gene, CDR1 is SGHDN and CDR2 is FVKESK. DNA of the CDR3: TGTGCCAGCAGCCAAGAATGGATGGACATTCAGTACTTC. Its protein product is CASSQEWMDIQYF.

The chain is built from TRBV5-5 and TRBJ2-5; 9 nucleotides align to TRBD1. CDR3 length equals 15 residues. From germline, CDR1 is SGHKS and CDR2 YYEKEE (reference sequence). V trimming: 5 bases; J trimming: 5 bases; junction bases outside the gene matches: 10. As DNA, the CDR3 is TGTGCCAGCAGTCGGGGACAGGGATCCGCGGAGACCCAGTACTTC. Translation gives CASSRGQGSAETQYF.

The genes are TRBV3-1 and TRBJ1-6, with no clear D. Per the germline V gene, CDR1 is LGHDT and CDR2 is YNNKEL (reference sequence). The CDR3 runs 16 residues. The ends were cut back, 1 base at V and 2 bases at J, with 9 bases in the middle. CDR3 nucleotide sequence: TGTGCCAGCAGCCAAGGCCGACAACCCTATAATTCACCCCTCCACTTT. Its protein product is CASSQGRQPYNSPLHF.

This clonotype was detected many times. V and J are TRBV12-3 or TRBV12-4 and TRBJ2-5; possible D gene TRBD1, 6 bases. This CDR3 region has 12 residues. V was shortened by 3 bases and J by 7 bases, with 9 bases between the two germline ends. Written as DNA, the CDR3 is TGTGCCAGCAGTTTGGGGGCAGGGACCCAGTACTTC. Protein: CASSLGAGTQYF.

The chain's CDR3 is CASSLDAGISLLGYTF. In nucleotides, the CDR3 is TGTGCCAGCAGCTTGGACGCAGGAATTTCCCTGCTGGGCTACACCTTC. The genes are TRBV5-6 and TRBJ1-2; no clear D gene. V lost 0 bases and J 8 bases, leaving 20 bases between the germline ends. The CDR3 contains 16 residues. In germline, CDR1 is SGHDT, CDR2 YYEEEE.

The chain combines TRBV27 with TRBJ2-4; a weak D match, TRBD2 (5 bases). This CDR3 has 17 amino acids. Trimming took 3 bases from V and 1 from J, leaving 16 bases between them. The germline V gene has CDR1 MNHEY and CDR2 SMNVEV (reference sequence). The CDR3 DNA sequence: TGTGCCAGCAGTTTTGGGTGGGGAGTTGGCGCCAAAAACATTCAGTACTTC. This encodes CASSFGWGVGAKNIQYF.

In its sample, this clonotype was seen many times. The CDR3 loop is CASRRESETQYF. In nucleotides, the CDR3 is TGCGCCAGCAGGCGGGAGTCAGAGACCCAGTACTTC. V is TRBV5-1 and J is TRBJ2-5; 7 nucleotides line up with TRBD2. The CDR3 runs to 12 residues. In germline, CDR1 is SGHRS, CDR2 YFSETQ. V lost 5 bases, J lost 4 bases, and 2 bases stayed unmatched.

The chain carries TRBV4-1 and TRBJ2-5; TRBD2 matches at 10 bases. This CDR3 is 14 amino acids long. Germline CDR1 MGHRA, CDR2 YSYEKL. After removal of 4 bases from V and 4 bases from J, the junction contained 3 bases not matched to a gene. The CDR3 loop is CASSPERGGETQYF. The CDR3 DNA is TGCGCCAGCAGCCCGGAGCGGGGGGGAGAGACCCAGTACTTC.

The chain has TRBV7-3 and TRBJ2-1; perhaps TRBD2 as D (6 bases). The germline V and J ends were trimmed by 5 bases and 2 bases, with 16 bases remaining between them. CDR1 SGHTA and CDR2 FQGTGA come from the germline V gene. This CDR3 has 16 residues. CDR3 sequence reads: CASSPEGKAAYNEQFF. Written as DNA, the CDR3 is TGTGCCAGCAGCCCGGAGGGGAAGGCCGCCTACAATGAGCAGTTCTTC.

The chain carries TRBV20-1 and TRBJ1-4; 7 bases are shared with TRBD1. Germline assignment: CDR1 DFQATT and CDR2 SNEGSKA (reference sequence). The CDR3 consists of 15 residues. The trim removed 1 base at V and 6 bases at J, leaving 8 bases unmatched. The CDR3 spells CSARGATGNHEKLFF. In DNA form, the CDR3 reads TGCAGTGCTAGAGGGGCGACAGGGAACCATGAAAAACTGTTTTTT.

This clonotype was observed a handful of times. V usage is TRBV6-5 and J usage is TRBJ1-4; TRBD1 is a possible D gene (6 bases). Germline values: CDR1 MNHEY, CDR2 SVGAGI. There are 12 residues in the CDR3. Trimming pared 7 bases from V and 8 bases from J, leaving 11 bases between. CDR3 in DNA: TGTGCCAGCAAGGGGGAATACGAAAAACTGTTTTTT. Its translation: CASKGEYEKLFF.

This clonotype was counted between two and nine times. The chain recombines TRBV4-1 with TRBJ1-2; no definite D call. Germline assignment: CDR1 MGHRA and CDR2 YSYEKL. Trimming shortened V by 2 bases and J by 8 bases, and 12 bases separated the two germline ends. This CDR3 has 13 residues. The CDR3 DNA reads TGCGCCAGCAGCCAACTCGGGTCGCGCGGCTACACCTTC. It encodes CASSQLGSRGYTF.

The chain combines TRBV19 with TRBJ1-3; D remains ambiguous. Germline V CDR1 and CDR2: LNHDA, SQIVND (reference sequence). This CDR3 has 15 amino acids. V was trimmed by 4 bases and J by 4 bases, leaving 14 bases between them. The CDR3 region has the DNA TGTGCCAGTAGTAATTCGGTGGTGGGCGGAAACACCATATATTTT. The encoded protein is CASSNSVVGGNTIYF. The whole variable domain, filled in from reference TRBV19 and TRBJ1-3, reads DGGITQSPKYLFRKEGQNVTLSCEQNLNHDAMYWYRQDPGQGLRLIYYSQIVNDFQKGDIAEGYSVSREKKESFPLTVTSAQKNPTAFYLCASSNSVVGGNTIYFGEGSWLTVV.

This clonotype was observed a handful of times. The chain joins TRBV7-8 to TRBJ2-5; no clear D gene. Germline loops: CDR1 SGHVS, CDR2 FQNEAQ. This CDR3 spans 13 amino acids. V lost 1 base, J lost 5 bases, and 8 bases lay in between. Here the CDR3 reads CASSLVLGETQYF. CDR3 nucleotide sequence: TGTGCCAGCAGCTTAGTACTCGGGGAGACCCAGTACTTC.

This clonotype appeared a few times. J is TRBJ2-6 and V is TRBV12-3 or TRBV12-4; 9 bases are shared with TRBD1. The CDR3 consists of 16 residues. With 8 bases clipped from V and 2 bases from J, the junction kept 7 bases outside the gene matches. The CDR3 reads CASVGGQGTGANVLTF. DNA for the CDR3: TGTGCCAGCGTCGGCGGACAGGGGACTGGGGCCAACGTCCTGACTTTC.

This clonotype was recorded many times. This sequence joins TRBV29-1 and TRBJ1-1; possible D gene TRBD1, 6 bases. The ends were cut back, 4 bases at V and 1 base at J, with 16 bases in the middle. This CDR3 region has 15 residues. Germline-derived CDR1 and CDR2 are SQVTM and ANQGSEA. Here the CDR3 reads CSVGGGRSRNTEAFF. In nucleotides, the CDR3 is TGCAGCGTTGGGGGGGGGCGTTCCCGGAACACTGAAGCTTTCTTT.

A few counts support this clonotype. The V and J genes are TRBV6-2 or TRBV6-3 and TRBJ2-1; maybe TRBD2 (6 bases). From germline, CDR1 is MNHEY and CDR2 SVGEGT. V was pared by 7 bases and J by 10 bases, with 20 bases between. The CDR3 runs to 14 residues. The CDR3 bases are TGTGCCAGCACCCCGCCTGCGGGACTGGGGGAGCAGTTCTTC. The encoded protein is CASTPPAGLGEQFF.

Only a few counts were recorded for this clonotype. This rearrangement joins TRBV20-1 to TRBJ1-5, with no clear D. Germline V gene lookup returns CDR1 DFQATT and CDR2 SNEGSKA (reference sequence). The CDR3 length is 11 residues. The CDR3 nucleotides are TGCAGCTCCGGGAGCAATCAGCCCCAGCATTTT. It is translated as CSSGSNQPQHF.

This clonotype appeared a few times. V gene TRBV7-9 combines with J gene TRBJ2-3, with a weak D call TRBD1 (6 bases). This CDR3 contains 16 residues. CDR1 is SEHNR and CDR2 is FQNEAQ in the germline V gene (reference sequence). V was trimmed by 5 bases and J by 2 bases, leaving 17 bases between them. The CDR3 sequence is CASSARDNPFTDTQYF. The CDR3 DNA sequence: TGTGCCAGCAGCGCCCGGGACAACCCCTTCACAGATACGCAGTATTTT.

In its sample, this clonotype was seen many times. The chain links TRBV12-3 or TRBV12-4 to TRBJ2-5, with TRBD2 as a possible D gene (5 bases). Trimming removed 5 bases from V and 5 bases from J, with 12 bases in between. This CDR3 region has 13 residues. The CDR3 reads CASSDYMGETQYF. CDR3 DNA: TGTGCCAGCAGTGACTACATGGGGGAGACCCAGTACTTC.

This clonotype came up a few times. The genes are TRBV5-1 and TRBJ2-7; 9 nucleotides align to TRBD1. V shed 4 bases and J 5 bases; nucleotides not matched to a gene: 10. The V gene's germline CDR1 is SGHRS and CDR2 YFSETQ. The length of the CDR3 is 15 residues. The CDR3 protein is CASSPLGTGKDEQYF. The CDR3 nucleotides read TGCGCCAGCAGCCCGCTGGGGACAGGGAAGGACGAGCAGTACTTC.

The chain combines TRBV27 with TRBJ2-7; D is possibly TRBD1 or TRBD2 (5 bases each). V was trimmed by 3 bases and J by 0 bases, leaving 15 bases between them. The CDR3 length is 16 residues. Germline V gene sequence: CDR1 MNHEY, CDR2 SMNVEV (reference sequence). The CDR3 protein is CASSLSLAGTSYEQYF. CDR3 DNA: TGTGCCAGCAGTTTGAGTCTAGCTGGGACCTCCTACGAGCAGTACTTC.

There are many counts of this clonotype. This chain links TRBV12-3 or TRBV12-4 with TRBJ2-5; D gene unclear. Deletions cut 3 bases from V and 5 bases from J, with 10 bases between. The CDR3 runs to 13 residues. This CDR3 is CASSFMARETQYF. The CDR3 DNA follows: TGTGCCAGCAGTTTCATGGCGAGGGAGACCCAGTACTTC.

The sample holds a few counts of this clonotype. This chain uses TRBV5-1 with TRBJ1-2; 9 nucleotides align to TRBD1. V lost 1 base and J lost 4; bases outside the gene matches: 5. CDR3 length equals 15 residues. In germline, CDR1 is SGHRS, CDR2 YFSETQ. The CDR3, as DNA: TGCGCCAGCAGCTTGTGGGGACAGGGAGGCTATGGCTACACCTTC. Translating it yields CASSLWGQGGYGYTF.

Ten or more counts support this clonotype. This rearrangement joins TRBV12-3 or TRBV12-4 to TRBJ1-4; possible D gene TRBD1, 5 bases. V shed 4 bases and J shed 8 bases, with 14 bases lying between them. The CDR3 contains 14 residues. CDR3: CASSSWGREEKLFF. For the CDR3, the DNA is TGTGCCAGCAGTTCGTGGGGGAGGGAAGAAAAACTGTTTTTT.

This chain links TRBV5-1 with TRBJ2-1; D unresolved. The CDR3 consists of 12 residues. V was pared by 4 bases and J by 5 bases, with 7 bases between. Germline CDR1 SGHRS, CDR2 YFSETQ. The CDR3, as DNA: TGCGCCAGCAGCATCACAAACAATGAGCAGTTCTTC. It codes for CASSITNNEQFF. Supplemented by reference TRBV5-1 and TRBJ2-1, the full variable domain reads KAGVTQTPRYLIKTRGQQVTLSCSPISGHRSVSWYQQTPGQGLQFLFEYFSETQRNKGNFPGRFSGRQFSNSRSEMNVSTLELGDSALYLCASSITNNEQFFGPGTRLTVL.